These 6 T cell receptor beta chains originate from one sample sequenced in a study of PD-L1 blockade in urothelial cancer. Repertoires were generated with immunoSEQ multiplex PCR, while TCRdb's copy carries only in-frame clones and drops some. The sample holds some 110,000 clones; around 90% are singletons and the top ten take 3% to 4.5%. The time point: peripheral blood 6 weeks after treatment start. The source material was PBMCs, sampled around atezolizumab (anti-PD-L1) treatment. These receptors were collected from a man aged 55 to 70 with urothelial cancer.

The V and J genes are TRBV10-1 and TRBJ1-1; 10 bases agree with TRBD1. V dropped 5 bases and J dropped 11; count of bases not matched to a gene: 11. There are 14 residues in the CDR3. The germline V gene has CDR1 WNHNN and CDR2 SYGVQD (reference sequence). CDR3 in amino acids: CASSPDRGQGKAFF. The CDR3 DNA reads TGCGCCAGCAGTCCTGACAGGGGGCAAGGGAAGGCTTTCTTT.

The chain links TRBV15 to TRBJ2-6; possible D gene TRBD2, 5 bases. The CDR3 length is 13 residues. Germline CDR1 and CDR2: LNHNV and YYDKDF (reference sequence). V dropped 9 bases and J dropped 2 bases, with 8 bases sitting between them. CDR3 sequence: CATRGPGANVLTF. The CDR3 coding sequence is TGTGCCACTAGAGGGCCTGGGGCCAACGTCCTGACTTTC.

V is TRBV28 and J is TRBJ2-5, with 8 bases matching TRBD2. The germline gives CDR1 MDHEN, CDR2 SYDVKM. V lost 6 bases, J lost 4 bases, and 13 bases stayed unmatched. The CDR3 spans 16 residues. The CDR3 DNA reads TGTGCCAGCAGGACCCCGGGACTCGGACTAGCAGAGACCCAGTACTTC. It codes for CASRTPGLGLAETQYF.

The V call is TRBV7-9, the J call TRBJ2-7, with 7 bases fitting TRBD1. J lost 7 bases, V lost 5 bases, and 2 bases had no gene match. The CDR3 sequence is 11 residues long. Germline V gene sequence: CDR1 SEHNR, CDR2 FQNEAQ (reference sequence). DNA for the CDR3: TGTGCCAGCAGCCCGGACAGGGAGCAGTACTTC. It codes for CASSPDREQYF.

The J gene is TRBJ1-5, the V gene TRBV21-1; the DNA was not compared with TRBD1, the D call given in the table. TRBV21-1 is a listed pseudogene. The CDR3 is 18 amino acids. CDR3 protein: CASSNTKKGDRGNQPQHF. DNA for the CDR3: TGTGCCAGCAGCAACACAAAAAAGGGCGACAGGGGGAATCAGCCCCAGCATTTT.

This sequence joins TRBV9 and TRBJ2-2, with D uncertain. Trimming cost V 0 bases and J 5 bases, with 5 bases left between them. The germline V gene encodes CDR1 SGDLS and CDR2 YYNGEE. There are 13 residues in the CDR3. This CDR3 reads CASSVARTGELFF. CDR3 coding DNA: TGTGCCAGCAGCGTAGCCAGAACCGGGGAGCTGTTTTTT.